This entry is about one T cell receptor (beta chain). This entry comes from a study of blood T cell repertoires in COVID-19. The wider study: COVID-19 samples, acute and convalescent, were from the United States, Italy and Spain. Sources were T cells, B-cell-depleted T cells, or PBMCs; the material itself was cDNA or gDNA.

In the authors' workflow: It was from reference gene primer amplification that nucleated cell counts were estimated. The repertoire was sequenced with immunoSEQ multiplex PCR; TCRdb's copy has only in-frame clones and lacks some. V and J calls and clone size are copied from that table; D and trimming were computed from the DNA. The sample has roughly 110,000 clones, approximately 89% seen once. The CDR3 length is 17 residues. Germline values: CDR1 MGHRA, CDR2 YSYEKL. The trim removed 3 bases at V and 3 bases at J, leaving 8 bases unmatched. Seattle enrolled patients during active infection and tracked them longitudinally.

The chain has TRBV4-1 and TRBJ2-2; 9 nucleotides align to TRBD2. The TCR was taken from a woman aged 60-70 years with COVID-19, enrolled during active disease. The material sequenced was peripheral blood. The CDR3 spells CASSHHSSGEDTGELFF. CDR3 in DNA: TGCGCCAGCAGCCACCATTCTAGCGGGGAAGACACCGGGGAGCTGTTTTTT.